What follows describes a single T cell receptor (beta chain). Its matching antigen is unknown. The sample is drawn from a study of OX40 agonist ivuxolimab in advanced cancers. Study-wide background: In this cohort, patients received ivuxolimab, an agonistic anti-OX40 (CD134) antibody. A male proportion of about 84% was recorded, with mean age 60 years and range roughly 23 to 79. Study outcomes and limitations: Dose levels from 0.1 to 3.0 mg/kg saw CD4+ and CD8+ blood T cells expand clonally by week 6.

The cohort excluded patients with autoimmune disease history or systemic immunosuppression. Libraries were prepared by immunoSEQ multiplex PCR; TCRdb keeps only in-frame clonotypes and omits some of them. In the table there are around 53,000 clones, about 94% of which are singletons. Sequencing was performed on CD4+ or CD8+ T cells sorted from blood, taken in a trial of the OX40 agonist ivuxolimab. The receptor was isolated from an adult with an advanced solid tumor such as melanoma, head and neck, liver or kidney cancer.

CDR3 DNA: TGTGCCAGCAGCTTAGTGGTCGGGCGGGAGGGCCTGGAGACCCAGTACTTC. It specifies CASSLVVGREGLETQYF. The rearrangement uses TRBV7-6 and TRBJ2-5; TRBD2 aligns across 9 bases. Germline CDR1 reads SGHVS; CDR2 reads FNYEAQ. The CDR3 contains 17 residues. The junction had 11 bases not matched to a gene; V was cut back by 1 base and J by 5 bases.